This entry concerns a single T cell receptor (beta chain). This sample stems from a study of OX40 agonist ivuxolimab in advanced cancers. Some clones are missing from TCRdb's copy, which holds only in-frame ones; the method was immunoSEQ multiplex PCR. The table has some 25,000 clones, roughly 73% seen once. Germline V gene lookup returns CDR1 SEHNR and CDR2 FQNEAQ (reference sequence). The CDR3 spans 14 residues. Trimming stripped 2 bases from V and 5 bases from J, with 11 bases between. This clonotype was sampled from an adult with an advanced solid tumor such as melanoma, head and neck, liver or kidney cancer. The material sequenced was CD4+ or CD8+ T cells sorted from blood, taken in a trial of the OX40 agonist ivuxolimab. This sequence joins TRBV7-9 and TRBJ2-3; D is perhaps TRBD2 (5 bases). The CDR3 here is CASSLSLAEDTQYF. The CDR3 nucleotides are TGTGCCAGCAGCTTAAGCCTAGCAGAAGATACGCAGTATTTT.